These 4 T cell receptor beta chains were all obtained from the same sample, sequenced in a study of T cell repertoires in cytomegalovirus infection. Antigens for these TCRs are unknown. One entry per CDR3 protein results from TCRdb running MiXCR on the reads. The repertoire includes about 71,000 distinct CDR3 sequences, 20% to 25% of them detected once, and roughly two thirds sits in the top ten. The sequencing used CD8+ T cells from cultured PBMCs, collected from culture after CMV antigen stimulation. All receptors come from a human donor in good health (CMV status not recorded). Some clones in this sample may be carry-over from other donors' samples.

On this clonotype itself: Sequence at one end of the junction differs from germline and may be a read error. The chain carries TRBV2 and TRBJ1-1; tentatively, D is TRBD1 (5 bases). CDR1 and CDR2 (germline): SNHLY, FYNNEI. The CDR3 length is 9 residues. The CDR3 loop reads CASSPDILF. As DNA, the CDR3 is TGTGCCAGCAGTCCGGACATTCTCTTT.

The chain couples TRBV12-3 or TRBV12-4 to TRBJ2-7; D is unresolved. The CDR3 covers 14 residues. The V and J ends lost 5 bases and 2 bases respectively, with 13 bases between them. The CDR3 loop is CASSGYTLTYEQYF. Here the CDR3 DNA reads TGTGCCAGCAGTGGTTACACGCTTACCTACGAGCAGTACTTC.

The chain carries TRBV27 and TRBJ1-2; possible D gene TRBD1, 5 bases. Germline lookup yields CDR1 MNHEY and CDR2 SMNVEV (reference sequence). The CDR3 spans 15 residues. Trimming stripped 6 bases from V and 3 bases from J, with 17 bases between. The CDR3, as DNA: TGTGCCAGCAGCCCTCTCGACAGACGCGACTATGGCTACACCTTC. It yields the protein CASSPLDRRDYGYTF.

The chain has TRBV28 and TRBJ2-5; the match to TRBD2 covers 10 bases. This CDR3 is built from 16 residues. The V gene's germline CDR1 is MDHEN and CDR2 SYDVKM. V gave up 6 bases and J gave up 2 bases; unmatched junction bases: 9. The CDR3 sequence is CASSLASGGPQETQYF. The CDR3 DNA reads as TGTGCCAGCAGCCTCGCTAGCGGGGGACCACAAGAGACCCAGTACTTC.